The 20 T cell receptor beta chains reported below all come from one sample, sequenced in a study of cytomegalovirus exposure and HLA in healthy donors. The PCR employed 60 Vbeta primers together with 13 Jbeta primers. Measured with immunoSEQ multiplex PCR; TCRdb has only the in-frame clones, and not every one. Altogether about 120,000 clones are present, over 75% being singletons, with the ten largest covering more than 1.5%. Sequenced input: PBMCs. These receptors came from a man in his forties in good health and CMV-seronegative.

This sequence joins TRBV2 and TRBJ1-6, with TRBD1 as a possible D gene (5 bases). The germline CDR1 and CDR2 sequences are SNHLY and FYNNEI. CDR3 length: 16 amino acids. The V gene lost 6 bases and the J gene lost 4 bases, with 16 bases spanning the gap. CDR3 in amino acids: CASSADSGHYNSPLHF. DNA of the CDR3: TGTGCCAGCAGCGCCGACAGTGGCCATTATAATTCACCCCTCCACTTT.

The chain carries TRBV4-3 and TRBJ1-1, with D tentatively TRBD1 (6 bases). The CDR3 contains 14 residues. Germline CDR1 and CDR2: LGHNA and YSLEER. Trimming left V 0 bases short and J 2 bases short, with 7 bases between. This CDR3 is CASSQEDRNTEAFF. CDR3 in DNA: TGCGCCAGCAGCCAAGAGGACAGAAACACTGAAGCTTTCTTT.

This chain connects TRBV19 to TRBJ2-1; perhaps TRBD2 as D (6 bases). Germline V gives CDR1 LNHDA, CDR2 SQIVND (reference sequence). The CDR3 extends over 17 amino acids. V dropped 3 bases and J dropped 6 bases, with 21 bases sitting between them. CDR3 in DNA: TGTGCCAGTAGTATCTTAACTTCGGGAGCCCCTCTCAATGAGCAGTTCTTC. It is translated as CASSILTSGAPLNEQFF.

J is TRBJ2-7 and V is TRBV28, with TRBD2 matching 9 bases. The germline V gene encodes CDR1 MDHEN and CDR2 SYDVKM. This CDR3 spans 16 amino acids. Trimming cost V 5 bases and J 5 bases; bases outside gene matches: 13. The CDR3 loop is CASSPLGAGGLDEQYF. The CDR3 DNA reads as TGTGCCAGCAGTCCCCTCGGAGCGGGAGGACTCGACGAGCAGTACTTC.

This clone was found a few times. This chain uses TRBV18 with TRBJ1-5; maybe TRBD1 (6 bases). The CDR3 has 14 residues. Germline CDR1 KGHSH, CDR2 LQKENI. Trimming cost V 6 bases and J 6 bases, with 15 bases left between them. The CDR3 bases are TGTGCCAGCTCTTACACCCAGGGGAGTCAGCCCCAGCATTTT. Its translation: CASSYTQGSQPQHF.

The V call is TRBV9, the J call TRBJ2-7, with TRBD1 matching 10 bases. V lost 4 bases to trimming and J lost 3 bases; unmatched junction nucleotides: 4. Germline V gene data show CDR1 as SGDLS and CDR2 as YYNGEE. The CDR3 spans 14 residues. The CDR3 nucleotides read TGTGCCAGCAGCCCCCGGGACAGGGGCTACGAGCAGTACTTC. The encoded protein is CASSPRDRGYEQYF.

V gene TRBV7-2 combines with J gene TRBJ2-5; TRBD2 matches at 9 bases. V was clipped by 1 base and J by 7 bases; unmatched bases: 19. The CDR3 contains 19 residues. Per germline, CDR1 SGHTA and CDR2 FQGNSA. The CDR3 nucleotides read TGTGCCAGCAGCTTAGTTGGAGGGGGCGCGGGAGGGCCGGGTGTGACCCAGTACTTC. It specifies CASSLVGGGAGGPGVTQYF.

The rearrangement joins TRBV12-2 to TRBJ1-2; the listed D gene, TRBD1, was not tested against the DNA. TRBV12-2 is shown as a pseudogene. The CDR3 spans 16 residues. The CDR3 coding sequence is TGTGCAAGTCGCTTAGCACCAGGAAATTCTAACTATGGCTACACCTTC. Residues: CASRLAPGNSNYGYTF.

The CDR3 spells CASSKGTDNQPQHF. As DNA, the CDR3 is TGTGCCAGTAGTAAAGGGACAGACAATCAGCCCCAGCATTTT. The V and J genes are TRBV19 and TRBJ1-5; 7 bases match TRBD1. In germline, CDR1 is LNHDA, CDR2 SQIVND (reference sequence). This CDR3 is 14 amino acids long. The ends lost 4 bases at V and 3 bases at J; junction bases unmatched: 3.

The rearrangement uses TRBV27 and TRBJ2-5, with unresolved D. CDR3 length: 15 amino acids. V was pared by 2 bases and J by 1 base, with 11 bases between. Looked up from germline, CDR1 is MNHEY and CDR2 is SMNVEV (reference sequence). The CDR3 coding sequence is TGTGCCAGCAGTTTAATGATGGCTAGCCAAGAGACCCAGTACTTC. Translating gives CASSLMMASQETQYF.

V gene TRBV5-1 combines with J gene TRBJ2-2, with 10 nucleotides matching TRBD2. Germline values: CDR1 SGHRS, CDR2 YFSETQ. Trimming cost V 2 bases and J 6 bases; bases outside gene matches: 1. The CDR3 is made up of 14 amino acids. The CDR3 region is CASSFGLAAGELFF. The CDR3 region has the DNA TGCGCCAGCAGCTTCGGACTAGCGGCCGGGGAGCTGTTTTTT.

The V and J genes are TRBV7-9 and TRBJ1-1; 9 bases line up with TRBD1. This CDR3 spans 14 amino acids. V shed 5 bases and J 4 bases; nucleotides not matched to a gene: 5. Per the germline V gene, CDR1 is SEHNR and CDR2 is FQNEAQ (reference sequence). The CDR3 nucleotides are TGTGCCAGCAGCCGACAGGGGGTGGGCACTGAAGCTTTCTTT. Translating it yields CASSRQGVGTEAFF. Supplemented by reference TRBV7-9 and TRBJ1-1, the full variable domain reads DTGVSQNPRHKITKRGQNVTFRCDPISEHNRLYWYRQTLGQGPEFLTYFQNEAQLEKSRLLSDRFSAERPKGSFSTLEIQRTEQGDSAMYLCASSRQGVGTEAFFGQGTRLTVV.

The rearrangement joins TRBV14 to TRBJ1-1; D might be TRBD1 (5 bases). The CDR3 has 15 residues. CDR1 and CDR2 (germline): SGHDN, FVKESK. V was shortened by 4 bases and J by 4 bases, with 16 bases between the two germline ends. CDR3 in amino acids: CASSPMRGRGTEAFF. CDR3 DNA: TGTGCCAGCAGCCCGATGCGGGGTAGGGGCACTGAAGCTTTCTTT.

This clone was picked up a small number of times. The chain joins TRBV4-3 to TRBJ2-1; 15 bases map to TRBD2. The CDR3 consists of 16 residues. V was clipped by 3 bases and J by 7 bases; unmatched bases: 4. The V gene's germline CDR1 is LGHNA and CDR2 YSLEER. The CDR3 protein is CASSHPGTSGRNEQFF. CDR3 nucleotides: TGCGCCAGCAGCCACCCTGGGACTAGCGGGAGGAATGAGCAGTTCTTC.

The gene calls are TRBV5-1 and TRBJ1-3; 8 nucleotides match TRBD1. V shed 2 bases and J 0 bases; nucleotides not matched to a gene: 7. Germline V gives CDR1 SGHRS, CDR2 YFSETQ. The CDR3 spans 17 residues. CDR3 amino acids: CASSLGLQGDSGNTIYF. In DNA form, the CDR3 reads TGCGCCAGCAGCTTAGGACTACAGGGGGACTCTGGAAACACCATATATTTT.

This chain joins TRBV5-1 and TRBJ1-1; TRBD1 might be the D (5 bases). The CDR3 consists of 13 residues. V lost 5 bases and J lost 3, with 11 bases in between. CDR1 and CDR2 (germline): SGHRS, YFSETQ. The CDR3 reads CASRTWGDTEAFF. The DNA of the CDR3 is TGCGCCAGCAGAACTTGGGGGGACACTGAAGCTTTCTTT.

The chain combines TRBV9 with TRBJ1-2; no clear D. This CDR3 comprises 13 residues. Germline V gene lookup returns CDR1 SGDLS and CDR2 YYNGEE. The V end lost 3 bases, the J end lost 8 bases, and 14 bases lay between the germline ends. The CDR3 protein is CASSGISERGYTF. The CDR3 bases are TGTGCCAGCAGCGGGATATCGGAGAGGGGCTACACCTTC.

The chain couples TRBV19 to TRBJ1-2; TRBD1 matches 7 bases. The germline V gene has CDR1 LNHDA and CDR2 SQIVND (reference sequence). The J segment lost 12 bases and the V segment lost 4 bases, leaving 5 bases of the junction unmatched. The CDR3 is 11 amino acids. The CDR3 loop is CASSRGTEDTF. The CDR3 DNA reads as TGTGCCAGTAGTAGGGGGACAGAGGACACCTTC.

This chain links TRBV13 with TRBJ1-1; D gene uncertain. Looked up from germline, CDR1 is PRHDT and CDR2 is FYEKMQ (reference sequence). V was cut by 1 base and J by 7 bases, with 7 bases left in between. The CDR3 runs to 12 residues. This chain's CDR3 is CASSLVPGEAFF. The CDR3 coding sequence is TGTGCCAGCAGCTTAGTTCCAGGTGAAGCTTTCTTT.

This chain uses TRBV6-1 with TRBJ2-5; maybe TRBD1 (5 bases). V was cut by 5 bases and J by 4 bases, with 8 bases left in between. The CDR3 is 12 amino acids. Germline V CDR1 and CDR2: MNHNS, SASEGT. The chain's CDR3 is CASSRRGETQYF. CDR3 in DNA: TGTGCCAGCAGTCGAAGGGGAGAGACCCAGTACTTC.